These 28 T cell receptor beta chains originate from one sample sequenced in a study of identical twins (dated by TCRdb to the mid-2010s). Preparation of the library involved 5' RACE. Sequencing was performed on an Illumina HiSeq 2000. Clones were called with MiXCR by TCRdb after fastp trimmed the public reads at Q25, and only in-frame beta chains were retained. Rows are unified per CDR3 protein, each entry keeping the most common DNA and genes. For this sample the table gives 1.5 million to 2 million distinct CDR3 sequences, of which roughly a third were detected only once. The ten largest clones take up 0.27% of the sample. The sample consisted of cord blood. These receptors originate from a newborn girl in good health.

The chain uses TRBV6-5 and TRBJ1-1; TRBD1 aligns across 8 bases. The CDR3 has 14 residues. Germline CDR1 and CDR2: MNHEY and SVGAGI. With V trimmed by 8 bases and J by 4 bases, 9 bases remained unmatched. The CDR3 loop reads CASAFTGGGTEAFF. The CDR3 DNA reads as TGTGCCAGCGCTTTTACAGGGGGGGGCACTGAAGCTTTCTTT.

This chain joins TRBV20-1 and TRBJ2-4; D is possibly TRBD1 (5 bases). CDR3 length equals 19 residues. Germline CDR1 reads DFQATT; CDR2 reads SNEGSKA (reference sequence). The V end was cut by 0 bases, the J end by 2 bases, with 23 bases between. CDR3: CSARDPRQGWVVSKNIQYF. CDR3 coding DNA: TGCAGTGCTAGAGACCCCCGGCAGGGTTGGGTAGTGTCCAAAAACATTCAGTACTTC.

This rearrangement joins TRBV27 to TRBJ1-6; D not certain. The CDR3 contains 17 residues. Trimming stripped 4 bases from V and 3 bases from J, with 16 bases between. Germline V CDR1 and CDR2: MNHEY, SMNVEV (reference sequence). CDR3 nucleotide sequence: TGTGCCAGCAGTTCACGGTTCCCCCCCTACTATAATTCACCCCTCCACTTT. Translated, it gives CASSSRFPPYYNSPLHF.

The rearrangement links TRBV5-1 to TRBJ1-1; D ambiguous. The germline V and J ends were trimmed by 0 bases and 7 bases, with 10 bases remaining between them. Germline V gives CDR1 SGHRS, CDR2 YFSETQ. The CDR3 is made up of 13 amino acids. CDR3 sequence (DNA): TGCGCCAGCAGCTTGGTGGGGTACGGTGAAGCTTTCTTT. Translated: CASSLVGYGEAFF.

The chain has TRBV24-1 and TRBJ1-1; 8 bases are a match to TRBD1. This CDR3 contains 14 residues. V gave up 7 bases and J gave up 4 bases; unmatched junction bases: 7. Germline V gene data show CDR1 as KGHDR and CDR2 as SFDVKD. The CDR3 here is CATRGAGGITEAFF. DNA for the CDR3: TGTGCCACCAGGGGGGCAGGGGGCATCACTGAAGCTTTCTTT.

J is TRBJ2-5 and V is TRBV20-1, with unresolved D. V was trimmed by 1 base and J by 1 base, leaving 10 bases between them. CDR1 and CDR2 (germline): DFQATT, SNEGSKA (reference sequence). The CDR3 sequence is 14 residues long. The CDR3 DNA reads TGCAGTGCTAGAGGTTGGGCCTTCCAAGAGACCCAGTACTTC. It encodes CSARGWAFQETQYF.

This clonotype occurred a few times. V is TRBV5-1 and J is TRBJ2-7; 12 bases match TRBD2. Germline CDR1 reads SGHRS; CDR2 reads YFSETQ. This CDR3 has 16 amino acids. Trimming removed 3 bases from V and 1 base from J; junction bases left unmatched: 5. DNA for the CDR3: TGCGCCAGCAGCTCACTAGCGGGGGGCCAATCCTACGAGCAGTACTTC. Translating it yields CASSSLAGGQSYEQYF.

As concerns this clonotype: This may be a read error, as it is one base from a much larger clone. The chain recombines TRBV7-3 with TRBJ2-1; D is undetermined. Germline CDR1 is SGHTA and CDR2 is FQGTGA. The germline V and J ends were trimmed by 0 bases and 13 bases, with 16 bases remaining between them. The CDR3 has 14 residues. The CDR3 coding sequence is TGTGCCAGCAGCTTAACGTCGGCCAAAAACATTCAGTTCTTC. Its protein product is CASSLTSAKNIQFF.

The CDR3 DNA reads TGTGCCAGCAGCTTGCCAGGGGGCTATAATTCACCCCTCCACTTT. The encoded protein is CASSLPGGYNSPLHF. The gene calls are TRBV5-6 and TRBJ1-6; 7 bases are shared with TRBD1. This CDR3 spans 15 amino acids. With 1 base clipped from V and 3 bases from J, the junction kept 1 base outside the gene matches. CDR1 is SGHDT, CDR2 YYEEEE, per germline.

The chain employs TRBV6-5 and TRBJ2-1, with 9 bases lining up with TRBD2. CDR3 length equals 18 residues. V lost 0 bases and J lost 4; bases outside the gene matches: 10. Germline V gene data show CDR1 as MNHEY and CDR2 as SVGAGI. The CDR3 DNA reads TGTGCCAGCAGTTACTCGAAAGGCCTAGCGGGATCATACAATGAGCAGTTCTTC. This sequence encodes CASSYSKGLAGSYNEQFF.

The rearrangement uses TRBV5-6 and TRBJ1-1; D is perhaps TRBD1 (6 bases). The CDR3 is 16 amino acids. Germline lookup yields CDR1 SGHDT and CDR2 YYEEEE. The V gene lost 3 bases and the J gene lost 1 base, with 16 bases spanning the gap. CDR3 DNA sequence: TGTGCCAGCAGCTATATTCCACAGGGTGAGAACACTGAAGCTTTCTTT. Translation: CASSYIPQGENTEAFF.

The V call is TRBV20-1, the J call TRBJ1-2; D is perhaps TRBD1 (6 bases). Germline lookup yields CDR1 DFQATT and CDR2 SNEGSKA (reference sequence). The CDR3 is 16 residues long. Deletions cut 5 bases from V and 1 base from J, with 20 bases between. CDR3 in DNA: TGCAGTGCTTGTTCCGTTTTCGGGACATTTAACTATGGCTACACCTTC. It is translated as CSACSVFGTFNYGYTF.

This sequence joins TRBV7-2 and TRBJ2-3; TRBD2 might be the D (6 bases). CDR1 and CDR2 from the germline V gene are SGHTA and FQGNSA. This CDR3 region has 16 residues. Trimming shortened V by 0 bases and J by 4 bases, and 14 bases separated the two germline ends. The CDR3 DNA reads as TGTGCCAGCAGCTTAGCACGGCTAGCGAGCCCAGATACGCAGTATTTT. It specifies CASSLARLASPDTQYF.

A word on this clonotype: Germline and junction disagree at one end, which may indicate a read error. The rearrangement links TRBV27 to TRBJ2-7; tentatively, D is TRBD2 (6 bases). CDR1 is MNHEY, CDR2 SMNVEV, per germline (reference sequence). The CDR3 runs to 13 residues. The CDR3 sequence is CASSFTSSYGQYF. The CDR3 DNA follows: TGTGCCAGCAGTTTTACTAGCTCCTACGGGCAGTACTTC.

The table lists this clonotype with a few counts. This chain joins TRBV20-1 and TRBJ2-3; the match to TRBD1 covers 8 bases. CDR1 DFQATT and CDR2 SNEGSKA come from the germline V gene (reference sequence). The CDR3 extends over 14 amino acids. The V segment lost 5 bases and the J segment 1 base; nucleotides outside the gene matches: 5. The CDR3 sequence is CSAGGQGGTDTQYF. CDR3 DNA: TGCAGTGCTGGCGGACAGGGAGGCACAGATACGCAGTATTTT.

The rearrangement links TRBV5-1 to TRBJ2-1; D uncertain. Per germline, CDR1 SGHRS and CDR2 YFSETQ. There are 13 residues in the CDR3. The V end lost 0 bases, the J end lost 6 bases, and 7 bases lay between the germline ends. The CDR3 region has the DNA TGCGCCAGCAGCTTGGTATTAAGCAATGAGCAGTTCTTC. Protein product: CASSLVLSNEQFF.

This clonotype came up a few times. The chain has TRBV24-1 and TRBJ2-7; 11 nucleotides agree with TRBD2. Germline V CDR1 and CDR2: KGHDR, SFDVKD. Trimming cost V 4 bases and J 3 bases; bases outside gene matches: 4. This CDR3 has 15 residues. CDR3 region: CATSELGTSGYEQYF. CDR3 nucleotides: TGTGCCACCAGTGAACTTGGGACTAGCGGCTACGAGCAGTACTTC.

This chain links TRBV10-3 with TRBJ2-2, with 7 nucleotides matching TRBD1. The CDR3 sequence is 15 residues long. Germline CDR1 is ENHRY and CDR2 is SYGVKD. V dropped 2 bases and J dropped 0; count of bases not matched to a gene: 0. CDR3 loop: CAISEGQANTGELFF. The CDR3 DNA sequence: TGTGCCATCAGTGAGGGACAGGCGAACACCGGGGAGCTGTTTTTT.

CDR3 in amino acids: CASSEFRVAGEYNEQFF. DNA of the CDR3: TGTGCCAGCAGTGAATTTAGAGTGGCAGGGGAATACAATGAGCAGTTCTTC. The chain recombines TRBV25-1 with TRBJ2-1, with D perhaps TRBD1 (6 bases). Germline assignment: CDR1 MGHDK and CDR2 SYGVNS. This CDR3 has 17 amino acids. The V end was cut by 1 base, the J end by 4 bases, with 17 bases between. The variable domain in full, completed from reference TRBV25-1 and TRBJ2-1, reads EADIYQTPRYLVIGTGKKITLECSQTMGHDKMYWYQQDPGMELHLIHYSYGVNSTEKGDLSSESTVSRIRTEHFPLTLESARPSHTSQYLCASSEFRVAGEYNEQFFGPGTRLTVL.

V usage is TRBV12-3 or TRBV12-4 and J usage is TRBJ2-1, with 8 bases fitting TRBD2. The V segment lost 0 bases and the J segment 7 bases; nucleotides outside the gene matches: 2. This CDR3 has 14 amino acids. The CDR3 loop reads CASSLASGTNEQFF. The CDR3 nucleotides read TGTGCCAGCAGTTTAGCTAGCGGGACTAATGAGCAGTTCTTC.

The chain has TRBV7-9 and TRBJ1-2; D gene uncertain. V shed 0 bases and J shed 5 bases, with 10 bases lying between them. Germline values: CDR1 SEHNR, CDR2 FQNEAQ (reference sequence). This CDR3 has 14 residues. CDR3: CASSLAEGSYGYTF. The CDR3 nucleotides read TGTGCCAGCAGCTTAGCGGAGGGTTCTTATGGCTACACCTTC.

The chain couples TRBV10-3 to TRBJ1-6; no firm D call. Germline V gene data show CDR1 as ENHRY and CDR2 as SYGVKD. Trimming left V 2 bases short and J 7 bases short, with 3 bases between. The length of the CDR3 is 12 residues. CDR3 sequence reads: CAISEMNSPLHF. CDR3 nucleotides: TGTGCCATCAGTGAGATGAATTCACCCCTCCACTTT.

The rearrangement links TRBV6-6 to TRBJ1-1, with D possibly matching TRBD1 (6 bases). Germline V gene data show CDR1 as MNHNY and CDR2 as SVGAGI (reference sequence). With 7 bases removed from V and 3 bases from J, the gap between germline ends came to 15 bases. There are 14 residues in the CDR3. The CDR3 is CASTGEAVDTEAFF. The CDR3, as DNA: TGTGCCAGCACAGGGGAAGCGGTGGACACTGAAGCTTTCTTT.

The rearrangement joins TRBV4-1 to TRBJ2-7; 11 bases align to TRBD2. V was pared by 0 bases and J by 1 base, with 11 bases of the junction left unmatched. Germline V CDR1 and CDR2: MGHRA, YSYEKL. This CDR3 has 19 amino acids. The CDR3 spells CASSQDPTTSGGLSYEQYF. In nucleotides, the CDR3 is TGCGCCAGCAGCCAAGATCCCACTACTAGCGGGGGTCTGTCCTACGAGCAGTACTTC.

The gene calls are TRBV9 and TRBJ2-1, with D perhaps TRBD2 (7 bases). Trimming stripped 0 bases from V and 3 bases from J, with 10 bases between. This CDR3 comprises 15 residues. Germline V CDR1 and CDR2: SGDLS, YYNGEE. The CDR3 nucleotides are TGTGCCAGCAGCGTAGAGGGAGGGGGCTACAATGAGCAGTTCTTC. Its protein product is CASSVEGGGYNEQFF.

This clonotype was seen a handful of times. The chain couples TRBV12-3 or TRBV12-4 to TRBJ2-7; 12 positions match TRBD2. This CDR3 has 16 residues. The ends lost 5 bases at V and 3 bases at J; junction bases unmatched: 8. CDR3 protein: CASSPRTSGIIYEQYF. In DNA form, the CDR3 reads TGTGCCAGCAGTCCAAGGACTAGCGGGATAATCTACGAGCAGTACTTC.

The chain joins TRBV20-1 to TRBJ2-7, with 7 bases lining up with TRBD1. Germline lookup yields CDR1 DFQATT and CDR2 SNEGSKA (reference sequence). This CDR3 contains 14 residues. V trimming: 0 bases; J trimming: 2 bases; junction bases outside the gene matches: 4. Here the CDR3 reads CSAREGTVTYEQYF. The CDR3, as DNA: TGCAGTGCTAGAGAGGGGACAGTAACCTACGAGCAGTACTTC.

The chain recombines TRBV20-1 with TRBJ1-5; D ambiguous. The V and J ends lost 3 bases and 0 bases respectively, with 12 bases between them. Per the germline V gene, CDR1 is DFQATT and CDR2 is SNEGSKA (reference sequence). This CDR3 is 15 amino acids long. The CDR3 region has the DNA TGCAGTGCTAGGGGGAGGCATCCTAGCAATCAGCCCCAGCATTTT. It codes for CSARGRHPSNQPQHF.